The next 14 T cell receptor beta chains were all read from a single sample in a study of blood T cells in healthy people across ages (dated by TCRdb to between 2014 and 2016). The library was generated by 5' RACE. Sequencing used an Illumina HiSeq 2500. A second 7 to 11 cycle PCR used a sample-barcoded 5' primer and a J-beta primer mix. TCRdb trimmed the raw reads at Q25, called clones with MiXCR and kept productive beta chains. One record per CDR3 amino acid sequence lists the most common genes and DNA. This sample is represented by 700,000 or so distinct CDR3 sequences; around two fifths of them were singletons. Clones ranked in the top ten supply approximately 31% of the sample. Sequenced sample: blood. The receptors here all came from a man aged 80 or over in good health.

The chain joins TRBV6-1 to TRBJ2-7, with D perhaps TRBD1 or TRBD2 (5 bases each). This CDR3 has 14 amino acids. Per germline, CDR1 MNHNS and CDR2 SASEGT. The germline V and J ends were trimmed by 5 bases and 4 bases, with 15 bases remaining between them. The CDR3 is CASSPGTNVYEQYF. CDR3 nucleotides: TGTGCCAGCAGTCCCGGGACCAATGTATACGAGCAGTACTTC.

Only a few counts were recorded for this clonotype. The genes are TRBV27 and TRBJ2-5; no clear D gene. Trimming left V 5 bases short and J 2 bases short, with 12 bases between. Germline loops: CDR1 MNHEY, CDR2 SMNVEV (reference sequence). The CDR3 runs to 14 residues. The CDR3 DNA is TGTGCCAGCAGTGCCTGGGTCAGTCAAGAGACCCAGTACTTC. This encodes CASSAWVSQETQYF.

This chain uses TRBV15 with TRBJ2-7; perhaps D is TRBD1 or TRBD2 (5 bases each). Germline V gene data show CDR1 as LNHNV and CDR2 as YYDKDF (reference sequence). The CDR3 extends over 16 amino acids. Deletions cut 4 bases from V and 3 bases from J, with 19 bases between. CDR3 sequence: CATSTPPGRRGYEQYF. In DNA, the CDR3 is TGTGCCACCAGCACCCCTCCGGGACGACGGGGCTACGAGCAGTACTTC.

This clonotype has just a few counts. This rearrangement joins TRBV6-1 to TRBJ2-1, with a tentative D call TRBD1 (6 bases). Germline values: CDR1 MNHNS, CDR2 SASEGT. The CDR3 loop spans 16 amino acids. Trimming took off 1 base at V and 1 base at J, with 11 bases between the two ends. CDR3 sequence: CASSEGLGQSYNEQFF. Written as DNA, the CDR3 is TGTGCCAGCAGTGAAGGTTTGGGACAATCCTACAATGAGCAGTTCTTC.

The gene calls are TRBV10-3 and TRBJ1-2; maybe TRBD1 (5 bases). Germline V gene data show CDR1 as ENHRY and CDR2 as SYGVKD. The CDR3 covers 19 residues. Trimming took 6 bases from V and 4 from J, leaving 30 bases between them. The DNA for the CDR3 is TGTGCCATCAGGAACTCCGGGACCTCCAAACCAGTTTCCCCCTATGGCTACACCTTC. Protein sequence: CAIRNSGTSKPVSPYGYTF.

CDR3 in DNA: TGTGCCAGCAGGGGACTAGCGGGAGGGGGGAAGTTCTTC. Protein: CASRGLAGGGKFF. The chain links TRBV12-3 or TRBV12-4 to TRBJ2-1, with TRBD2 identical over 16 bases. CDR3 length: 13 residues. V trimming: 6 bases; J trimming: 14 bases; junction bases outside the gene matches: 4.

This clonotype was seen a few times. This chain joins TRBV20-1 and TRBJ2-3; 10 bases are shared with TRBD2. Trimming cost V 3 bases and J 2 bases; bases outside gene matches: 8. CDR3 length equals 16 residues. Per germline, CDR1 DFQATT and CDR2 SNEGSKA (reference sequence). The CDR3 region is CSARGQREGPTDTQYF. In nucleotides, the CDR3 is TGCAGTGCTAGGGGACAGCGGGAGGGCCCCACAGATACGCAGTATTTT.

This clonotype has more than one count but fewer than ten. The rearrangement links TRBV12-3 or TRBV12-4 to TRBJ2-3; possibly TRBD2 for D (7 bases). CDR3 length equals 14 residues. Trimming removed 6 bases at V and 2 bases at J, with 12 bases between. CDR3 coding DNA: TGTGCCAGCAGGCGGGGGCAGCACACAGATACGCAGTATTTT. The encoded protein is CASRRGQHTDTQYF.

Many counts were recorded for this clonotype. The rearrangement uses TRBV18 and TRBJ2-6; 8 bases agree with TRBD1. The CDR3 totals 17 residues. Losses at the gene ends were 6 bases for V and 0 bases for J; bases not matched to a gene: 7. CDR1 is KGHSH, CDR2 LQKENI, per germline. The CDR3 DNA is TGTGCCAGCTCTTGGGACAGGCCGTACTCTGGGGCCAACGTCCTGACTTTC. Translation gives CASSWDRPYSGANVLTF.

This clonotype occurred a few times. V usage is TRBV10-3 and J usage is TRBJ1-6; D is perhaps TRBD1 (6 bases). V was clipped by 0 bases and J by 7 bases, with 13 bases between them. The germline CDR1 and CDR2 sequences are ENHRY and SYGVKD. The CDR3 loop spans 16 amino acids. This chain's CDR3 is CAISESSGDGNSPLHF. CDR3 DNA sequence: TGTGCCATCAGTGAGTCTTCAGGGGATGGAAATTCACCCCTCCACTTT.

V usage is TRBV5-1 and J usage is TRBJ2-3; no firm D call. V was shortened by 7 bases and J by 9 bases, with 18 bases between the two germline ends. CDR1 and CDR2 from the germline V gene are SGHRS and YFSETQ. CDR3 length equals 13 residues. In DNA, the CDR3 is TGCGCCAGCGCCATGCGTACGTCCGGGACGCAGTATTTT. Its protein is CASAMRTSGTQYF.

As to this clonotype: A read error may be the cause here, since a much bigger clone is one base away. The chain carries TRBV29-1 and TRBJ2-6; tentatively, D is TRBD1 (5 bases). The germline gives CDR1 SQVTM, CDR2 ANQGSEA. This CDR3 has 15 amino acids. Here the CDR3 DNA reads TGCAGCGTTGAAGGTATAAACTCTGGGGCCAACGTCCAGACTTTC. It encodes CSVEGINSGANVQTF.

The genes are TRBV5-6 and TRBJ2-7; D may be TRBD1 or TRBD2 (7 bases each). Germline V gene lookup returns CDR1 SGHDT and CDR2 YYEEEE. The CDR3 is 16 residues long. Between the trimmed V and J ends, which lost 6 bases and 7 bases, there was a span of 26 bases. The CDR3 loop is CASTLSPREGAREQYF. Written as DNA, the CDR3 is TGTGCCAGCACCCTATCTCCTAGGGAGGGGGCGAGGGAGCAGTACTTC.

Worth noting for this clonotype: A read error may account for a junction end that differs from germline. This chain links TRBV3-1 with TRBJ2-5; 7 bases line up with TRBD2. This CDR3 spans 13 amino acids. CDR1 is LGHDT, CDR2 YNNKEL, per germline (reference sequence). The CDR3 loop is CVSSQGEGNEQYF. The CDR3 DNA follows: TGTGTCAGCAGCCAAGGGGAGGGGAATGAGCAGTACTTC.